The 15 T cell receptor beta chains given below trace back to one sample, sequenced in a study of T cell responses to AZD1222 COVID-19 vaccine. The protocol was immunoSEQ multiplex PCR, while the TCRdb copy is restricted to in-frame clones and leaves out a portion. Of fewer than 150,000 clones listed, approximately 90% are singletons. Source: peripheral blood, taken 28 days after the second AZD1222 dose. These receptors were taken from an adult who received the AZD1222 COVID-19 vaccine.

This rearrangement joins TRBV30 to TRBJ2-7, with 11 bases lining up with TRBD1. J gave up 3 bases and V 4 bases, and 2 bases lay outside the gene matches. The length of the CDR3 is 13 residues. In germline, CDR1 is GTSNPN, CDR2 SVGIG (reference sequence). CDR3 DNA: TGTGCCTGGATTGGGACAGGGGGCTACGAGCAGTACTTC. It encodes CAWIGTGGYEQYF.

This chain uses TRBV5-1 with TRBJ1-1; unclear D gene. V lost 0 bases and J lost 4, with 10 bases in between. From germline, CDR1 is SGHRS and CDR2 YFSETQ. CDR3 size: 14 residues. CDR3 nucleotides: TGCGCCAGCAGCTTGGGGCACGCGGGCACTGAAGCTTTCTTT. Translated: CASSLGHAGTEAFF.

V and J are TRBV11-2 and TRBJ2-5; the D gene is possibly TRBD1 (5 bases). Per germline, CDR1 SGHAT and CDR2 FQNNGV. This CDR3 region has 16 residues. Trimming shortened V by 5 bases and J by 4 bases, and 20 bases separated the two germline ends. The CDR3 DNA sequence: TGTGCCAGCAGCGTACAATCCAGGGCATCGGGAGAGACCCAGTACTTC. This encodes CASSVQSRASGETQYF.

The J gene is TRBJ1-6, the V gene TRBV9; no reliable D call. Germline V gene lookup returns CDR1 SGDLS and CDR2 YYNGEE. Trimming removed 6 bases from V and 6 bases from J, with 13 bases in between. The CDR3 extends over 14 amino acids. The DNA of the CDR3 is TGTGCCAGCAACGAGGCGTCCCCTAATTCACCCCTCCACTTT. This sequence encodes CASNEASPNSPLHF.

CDR3 sequence reads: CASSLLLITGELFF. Here the CDR3 DNA reads TGTGCCAGCAGCTTATTACTAATCACCGGGGAGCTGTTTTTT. The chain recombines TRBV13 with TRBJ2-2; no reliable D call. Germline V lookup: CDR1 PRHDT, CDR2 FYEKMQ (reference sequence). Deletions cut 2 bases from V and 4 bases from J, with 8 bases between. CDR3 length equals 14 residues.

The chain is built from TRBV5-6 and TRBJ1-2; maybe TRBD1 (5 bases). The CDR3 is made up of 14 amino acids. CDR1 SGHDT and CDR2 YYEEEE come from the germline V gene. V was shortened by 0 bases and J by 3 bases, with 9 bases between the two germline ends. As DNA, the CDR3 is TGTGCCAGCAGCTTGGAAACAGGTTACTATGGCTACACCTTC. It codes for CASSLETGYYGYTF.

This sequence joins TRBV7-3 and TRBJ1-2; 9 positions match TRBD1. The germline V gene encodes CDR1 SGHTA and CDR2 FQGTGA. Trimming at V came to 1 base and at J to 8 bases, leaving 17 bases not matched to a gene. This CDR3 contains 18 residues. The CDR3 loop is CASSLSPMESQGAVGYTF. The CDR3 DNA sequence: TGTGCCAGCAGCTTAAGCCCTATGGAATCACAGGGGGCGGTAGGCTACACCTTC.

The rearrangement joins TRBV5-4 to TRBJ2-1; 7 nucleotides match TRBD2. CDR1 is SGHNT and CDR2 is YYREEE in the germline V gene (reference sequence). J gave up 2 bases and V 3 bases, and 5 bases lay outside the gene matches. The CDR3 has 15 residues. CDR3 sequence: CASSSKRDPYNEQFF. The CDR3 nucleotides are TGTGCCAGCAGCTCCAAGCGGGACCCCTACAATGAGCAGTTCTTC.

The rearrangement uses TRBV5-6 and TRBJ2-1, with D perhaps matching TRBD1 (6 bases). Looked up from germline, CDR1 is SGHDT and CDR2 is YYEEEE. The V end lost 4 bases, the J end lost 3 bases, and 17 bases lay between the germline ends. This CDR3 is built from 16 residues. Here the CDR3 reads CASSRLPGQNYNEQFF. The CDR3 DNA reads TGTGCCAGCAGCCGCCTCCCAGGACAGAACTACAATGAGCAGTTCTTC.

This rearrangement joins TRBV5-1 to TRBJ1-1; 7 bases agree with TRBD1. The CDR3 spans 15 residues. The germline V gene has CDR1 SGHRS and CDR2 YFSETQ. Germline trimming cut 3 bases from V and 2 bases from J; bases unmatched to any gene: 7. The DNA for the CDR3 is TGCGCCAGCAGCTGGGGGACAGCTTTTAACACTGAAGCTTTCTTT. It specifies CASSWGTAFNTEAFF. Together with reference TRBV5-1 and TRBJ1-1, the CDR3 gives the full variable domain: KAGVTQTPRYLIKTRGQQVTLSCSPISGHRSVSWYQQTPGQGLQFLFEYFSETQRNKGNFPGRFSGRQFSNSRSEMNVSTLELGDSALYLCASSWGTAFNTEAFFGQGTRLTVV.

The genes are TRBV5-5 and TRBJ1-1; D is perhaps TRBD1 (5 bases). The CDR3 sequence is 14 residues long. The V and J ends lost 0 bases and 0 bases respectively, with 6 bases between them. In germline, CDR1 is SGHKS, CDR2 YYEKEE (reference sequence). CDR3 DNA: TGTGCCAGCAGCTTGGAGACAGTGAACACTGAAGCTTTCTTT. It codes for CASSLETVNTEAFF.

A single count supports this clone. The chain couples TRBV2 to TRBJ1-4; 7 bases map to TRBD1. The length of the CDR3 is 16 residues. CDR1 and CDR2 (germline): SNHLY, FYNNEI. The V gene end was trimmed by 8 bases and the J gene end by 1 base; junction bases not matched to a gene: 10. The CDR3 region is CASEAGTAETNEKLFF. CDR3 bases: TGTGCCAGCGAAGCCGGGACAGCCGAAACTAATGAAAAACTGTTTTTT.

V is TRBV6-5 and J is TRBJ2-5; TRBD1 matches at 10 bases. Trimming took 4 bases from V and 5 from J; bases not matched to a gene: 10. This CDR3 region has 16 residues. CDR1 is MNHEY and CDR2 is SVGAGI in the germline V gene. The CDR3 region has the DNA TGTGCCAGCAGTTCAAAGACAGGGGGCGCATGGGAGACCCAGTACTTC. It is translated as CASSSKTGGAWETQYF.

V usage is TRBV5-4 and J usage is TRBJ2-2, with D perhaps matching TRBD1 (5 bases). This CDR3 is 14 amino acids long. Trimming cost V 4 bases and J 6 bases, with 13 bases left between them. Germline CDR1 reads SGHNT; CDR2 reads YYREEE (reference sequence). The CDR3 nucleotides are TGTGCCAGCAGCATCCCAGGGTTACCCGGGGAGCTGTTTTTT. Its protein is CASSIPGLPGELFF.

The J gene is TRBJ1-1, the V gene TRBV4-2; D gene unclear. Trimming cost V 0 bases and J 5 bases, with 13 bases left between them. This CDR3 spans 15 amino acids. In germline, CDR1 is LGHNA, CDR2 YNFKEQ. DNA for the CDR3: TGTGCCAGCAGCCAAGATCTGGTAGGAAGGACTGAAGCTTTCTTT. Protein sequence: CASSQDLVGRTEAFF.